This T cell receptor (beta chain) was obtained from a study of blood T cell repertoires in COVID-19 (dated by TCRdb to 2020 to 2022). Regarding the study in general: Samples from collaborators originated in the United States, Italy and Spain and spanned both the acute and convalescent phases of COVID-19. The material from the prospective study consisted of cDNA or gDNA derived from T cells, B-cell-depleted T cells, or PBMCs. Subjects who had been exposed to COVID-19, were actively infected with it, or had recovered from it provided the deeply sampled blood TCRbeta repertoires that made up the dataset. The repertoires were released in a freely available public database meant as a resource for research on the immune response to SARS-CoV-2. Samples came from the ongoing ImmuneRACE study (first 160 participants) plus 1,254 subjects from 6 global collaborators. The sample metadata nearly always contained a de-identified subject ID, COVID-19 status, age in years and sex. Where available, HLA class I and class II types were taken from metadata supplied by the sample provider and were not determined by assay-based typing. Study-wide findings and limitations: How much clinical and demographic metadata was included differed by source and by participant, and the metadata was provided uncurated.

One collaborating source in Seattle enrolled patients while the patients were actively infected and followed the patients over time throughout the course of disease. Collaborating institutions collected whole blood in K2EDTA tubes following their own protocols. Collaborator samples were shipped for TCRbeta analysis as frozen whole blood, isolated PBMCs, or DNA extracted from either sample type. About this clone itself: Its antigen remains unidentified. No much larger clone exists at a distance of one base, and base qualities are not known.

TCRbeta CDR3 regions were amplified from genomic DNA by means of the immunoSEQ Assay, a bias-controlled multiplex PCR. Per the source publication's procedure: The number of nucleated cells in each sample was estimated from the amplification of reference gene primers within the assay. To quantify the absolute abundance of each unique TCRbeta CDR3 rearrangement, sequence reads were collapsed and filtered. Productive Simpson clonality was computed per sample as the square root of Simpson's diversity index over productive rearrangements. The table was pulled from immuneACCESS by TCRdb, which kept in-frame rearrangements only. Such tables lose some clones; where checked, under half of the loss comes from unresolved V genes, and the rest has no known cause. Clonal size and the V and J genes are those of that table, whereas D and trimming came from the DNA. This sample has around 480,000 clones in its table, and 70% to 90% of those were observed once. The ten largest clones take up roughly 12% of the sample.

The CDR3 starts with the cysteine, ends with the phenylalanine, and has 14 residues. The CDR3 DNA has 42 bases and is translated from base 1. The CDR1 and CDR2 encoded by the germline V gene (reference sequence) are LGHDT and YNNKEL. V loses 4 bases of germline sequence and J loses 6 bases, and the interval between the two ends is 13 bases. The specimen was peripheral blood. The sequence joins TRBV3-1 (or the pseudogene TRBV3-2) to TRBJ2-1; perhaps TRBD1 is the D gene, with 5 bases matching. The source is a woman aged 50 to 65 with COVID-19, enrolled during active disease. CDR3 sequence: CASSRRTGANEQFF. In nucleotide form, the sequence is TGTGCCAGCAGCCGTCGAACTGGGGCCAATGAGCAGTTCTTC.